This record covers a single TCR beta chain. The sample originates from a study of CD8+ T cells in alopecia areata. About the research overall: Each of the treated patients was given oral tofacitinib, 5 to 10 mg twice daily, for moderate-to-severe alopecia areata.

RNA was extracted and reverse transcribed into cDNA as the sequencing template. Sequencing was performed with immunoSEQ multiplex PCR; in TCRdb, only in-frame clones are kept and a portion is missing. The repertoire holds 110,000 or so clones, with roughly 60% as singletons. Germline V gene lookup returns CDR1 SEHNR and CDR2 FQNEAQ (reference sequence). The CDR3 consists of 14 residues. Trimming shortened V by 2 bases and J by 0 bases, and 7 bases separated the two germline ends. Indicated treatment: oral pan-JAK inhibitor, 5-10 mg twice daily. This chain connects TRBV7-9 to TRBJ1-1, with no clear D. The sample consisted of CD8+ T cells sorted from blood, taken at week 4, from a patient treated with tofacitinib. The clonotype comes from a human donor with alopecia areata. The CDR3 reads CASSLTPMNTEAFF. The CDR3 region has the DNA TGTGCCAGCAGCTTAACTCCTATGAACACTGAAGCTTTCTTT.